These 29 T cell receptor beta chains were all obtained from the same sample, sequenced in a study of blood T cell repertoires in COVID-19. Assay: immunoSEQ multiplex PCR; the TCRdb copy retains only in-frame clones and omits some. The table includes some 64,000 clones, around 80% detected once. Sequencing used peripheral blood. The receptors originated from a man between 60 and 75 years old with COVID-19, enrolled during active disease.

The rearrangement joins TRBV5-6 to TRBJ1-6; no reliable D call. The CDR3 is 10 amino acids. V lost 6 bases to trimming and J lost 7 bases, with 2 bases between them. Germline V gives CDR1 SGHDT, CDR2 YYEEEE. CDR3 loop: CASTNSPLHF. In DNA form, the CDR3 reads TGTGCCAGCACGAATTCACCCCTCCACTTT.

On this clone itself: A read error may account for a junction end that differs from germline. The chain has TRBV4-1 and TRBJ1-4, with D unresolved. This CDR3 is built from 13 residues. Germline CDR1 reads MGHRA; CDR2 reads YSYEKL. CDR3 bases: TGCGCCAGCAGCAACGCGGAAACCCAAAAGCTGTTTTTT. This encodes CASSNAETQKLFF.

This clone was seen a few times. The V gene is TRBV5-1, the J gene TRBJ2-7, with D unclear. The CDR3 runs 18 residues. V lost 0 bases, J lost 6 bases, and 25 bases lay in between. Germline V gene sequence: CDR1 SGHRS, CDR2 YFSETQ. CDR3 protein: CASSLDNADIRPKVEQYF. DNA of the CDR3: TGCGCCAGCAGCTTGGATAACGCCGACATACGGCCTAAGGTCGAGCAGTACTTC.

V and J are TRBV28 and TRBJ2-3, with 8 bases identical to TRBD2. This CDR3 has 15 amino acids. Germline V lookup: CDR1 MDHEN, CDR2 SYDVKM. The V segment lost 5 bases and the J segment 4 bases; nucleotides outside the gene matches: 8. In DNA form, the CDR3 reads TGTGCCAGCAGTATGAGCGGGAGTAGGGCAGATACGCAGTATTTT. Amino acids: CASSMSGSRADTQYF.

V and J are TRBV7-9 and TRBJ2-7; a weak D match, TRBD2 (5 bases). This CDR3 comprises 11 residues. V lost 4 bases and J lost 7, with 8 bases in between. The V gene's germline CDR1 is SEHNR and CDR2 FQNEAQ (reference sequence). CDR3 residues: CASSSRTEQYF. Here the CDR3 DNA reads TGTGCCAGCAGCTCGAGGACTGAGCAGTACTTC.

The J gene is TRBJ1-2, the V gene TRBV7-3; TRBD1 matches at 10 bases. The trim removed 6 bases at V and 8 bases at J, leaving 6 bases unmatched. CDR3 length equals 13 residues. CDR1 SGHTA and CDR2 FQGTGA come from the germline V gene. CDR3 in DNA: TGTGCCAGCAGTAGACAGGGGGCGGAAGGCTACACCTTC. Translated, it gives CASSRQGAEGYTF.

The rearrangement uses TRBV28 and TRBJ1-1; possibly TRBD1 for D (5 bases). The ends were cut back, 8 bases at V and 6 bases at J, with 13 bases in the middle. CDR3 length: 12 residues. The germline gives CDR1 MDHEN, CDR2 SYDVKM. CDR3 DNA: TGTGCCAGCTCTCGGGGGGTCTCTGAAGCTTTCTTT. It encodes CASSRGVSEAFF.

The chain uses TRBV5-1 and TRBJ2-3; D perhaps matches TRBD2 (6 bases). Germline-derived CDR1 and CDR2 are SGHRS and YFSETQ. Trimming stripped 0 bases from V and 4 bases from J, with 12 bases between. The CDR3 length is 15 residues. The CDR3 DNA follows: TGCGCCAGCAGCTTGGCGGGACTGCAACCAGATACGCAGTATTTT. It specifies CASSLAGLQPDTQYF.

In this sample, this clone turned up once. V and J are TRBV3-1 (or the pseudogene TRBV3-2) and TRBJ2-7; 7 bases agree with TRBD1. The CDR3 is 13 residues long. The germline V gene encodes CDR1 LGHDT and CDR2 YNNKEL (reference sequence). The J segment lost 4 bases and the V segment lost 4 bases, leaving 4 bases of the junction unmatched. Written as DNA, the CDR3 is TGTGCCAGCAGCCGGGACAGACTATACGAGCAGTACTTC. Its protein product is CASSRDRLYEQYF.

The V and J genes are TRBV6-6 and TRBJ2-1, with a weak D call TRBD2 (5 bases). The V end was cut by 2 bases, the J end by 9 bases, with 11 bases between. The CDR3 spans 13 residues. Germline-derived CDR1 and CDR2 are MNHNY and SVGAGI (reference sequence). CDR3 sequence (DNA): TGTGCCAGCAGTTACGAGGGTGGAGTTGAGCAGTTCTTC. This codes for CASSYEGGVEQFF.

The genes are TRBV4-1 and TRBJ1-6; no firm D call. CDR3 length: 19 amino acids. Germline CDR1 reads MGHRA; CDR2 reads YSYEKL. V gave up 1 base and J gave up 0 bases, with 16 bases separating them. The CDR3 loop reads CASSQVLSSLHSYNSPLHF. CDR3 nucleotide sequence: TGCGCCAGCAGCCAAGTCCTATCTTCGCTTCACTCCTATAATTCACCCCTCCACTTT.

The chain has TRBV7-6 and TRBJ2-3; unclear D gene. Trimming cost V 4 bases and J 5 bases, with 10 bases left between them. This CDR3 is 13 amino acids long. Germline values: CDR1 SGHVS, CDR2 FNYEAQ. This CDR3 reads CASSSRLGDTQYF. As DNA, the CDR3 is TGTGCCAGCAGCTCTAGACTGGGAGATACGCAGTATTTT.

The chain combines TRBV11-3 with TRBJ2-3, with 13 bases matching TRBD2. The CDR3 is made up of 15 amino acids. The ends lost 1 base at V and 5 bases at J; junction bases unmatched: 0. Germline lookup yields CDR1 SGHNT and CDR2 YENEEA. CDR3 in DNA: TGTGCCAGCAGCTTAGGACTAGCGGGAGGAGATACGCAGTATTTT. Its protein is CASSLGLAGGDTQYF.

The CDR3 DNA reads TGTGCCAGCAGTTTTAGCGGGAGGGGCGACTACGAGCAGTACTTC. This codes for CASSFSGRGDYEQYF. This chain uses TRBV2 with TRBJ2-7; 11 bases match TRBD2. Trimming cost V 5 bases and J 3 bases; bases outside gene matches: 6. The CDR3 consists of 15 residues. Germline loops: CDR1 SNHLY, CDR2 FYNNEI.

The genes are TRBV5-6 and TRBJ2-5, with 7 bases lining up with TRBD2. Germline trimming cut 0 bases from V and 7 bases from J; bases unmatched to any gene: 15. Germline CDR1 is SGHDT and CDR2 is YYEEEE. The CDR3 has 17 amino acids. The CDR3 DNA reads as TGTGCCAGCAGCTTGGCCCGGGACTACCCTGGGGTAGGGACCCAGTACTTC. This encodes CASSLARDYPGVGTQYF. Full variable domain (remainder filled in from reference TRBV5-6 and TRBJ2-5): DAGVTQSPTHLIKTRGQQVTLRCSPKSGHDTVSWYQQALGQGPQFIFQYYEEEERQRGNFPDRFSGHQFPNYSSELNVNALLLGDSALYLCASSLARDYPGVGTQYFGPGTRLLVL.

In this sample, this clone turned up a few times. V and J are TRBV6-5 and TRBJ1-3; the D is unclear. V was pared by 4 bases and J by 0 bases, with 10 bases between. CDR1 is MNHEY and CDR2 is SVGAGI in the germline V gene. CDR3 length: 15 amino acids. The CDR3 DNA follows: TGTGCCAGCAGTTCCGTGACACGCTCTGGAAACACCATATATTTT. It encodes CASSSVTRSGNTIYF.

The table lists this clone with a count of one. J is TRBJ1-4 and V is TRBV6-5; TRBD1 might be the D (6 bases). CDR1 MNHEY and CDR2 SVGAGI come from the germline V gene. With 1 base removed from V and 3 bases from J, the gap between germline ends came to 12 bases. There are 16 residues in the CDR3. The CDR3 sequence is CASSYLTGSPNEKLFF. CDR3 nucleotide sequence: TGTGCCAGCAGTTACTTGACAGGTTCTCCTAATGAAAAACTGTTTTTT.

This rearrangement joins TRBV24-1 to TRBJ2-3, with D maybe TRBD2 (7 bases). This CDR3 is 16 amino acids long. The V gene's germline CDR1 is KGHDR and CDR2 SFDVKD. Trimming stripped 4 bases from V and 3 bases from J, with 16 bases between. The CDR3, as DNA: TGTGCCACCAGTGAGATTGGAGGGGGAGGGACAGATACGCAGTATTTT. Translating it yields CATSEIGGGGTDTQYF.

The rearrangement joins TRBV19 to TRBJ2-3, with 8 bases that match TRBD2. From germline, CDR1 is LNHDA and CDR2 SQIVND (reference sequence). V lost 3 bases to trimming and J lost 5 bases; unmatched junction nucleotides: 10. The CDR3 runs to 16 residues. CDR3 in amino acids: CASSIDARGGLDTQYF. In DNA form, the CDR3 reads TGTGCCAGTAGTATTGACGCTCGGGGGGGCTTAGATACGCAGTATTTT.

This rearrangement joins TRBV3-1 (or the pseudogene TRBV3-2) to TRBJ1-1, with no clear D. The germline CDR1 and CDR2 sequences are LGHDT and YNNKEL (reference sequence). This CDR3 has 13 residues. V was pared by 1 base and J by 4 bases, with 7 bases between. The CDR3 DNA sequence: TGTGCCAGCAGCCAAGGAATTAGCACTGAAGCTTTCTTT. This sequence encodes CASSQGISTEAFF.

The genes are TRBV19 and TRBJ1-3; D remains ambiguous. Trimming took 3 bases from V and 0 from J, leaving 9 bases between them. This CDR3 has 15 amino acids. Germline lookup yields CDR1 LNHDA and CDR2 SQIVND (reference sequence). CDR3 nucleotide sequence: TGTGCCAGTAGTATGGAGGCGGTCTCTGGAAACACCATATATTTT. It yields the protein CASSMEAVSGNTIYF.

The V and J genes are TRBV5-1 and TRBJ2-7; D unclear. V was clipped by 4 bases and J by 4 bases, with 12 bases between them. There are 13 residues in the CDR3. CDR1 SGHRS and CDR2 YFSETQ come from the germline V gene. CDR3 nucleotide sequence: TGCGCCAGCAGCACCGGGTTGCGGTACGAGCAGTACTTC. This sequence encodes CASSTGLRYEQYF.

This clone was detected a few times. The chain has TRBV27 and TRBJ2-1, with 7 bases identical to TRBD1. The V gene's germline CDR1 is MNHEY and CDR2 SMNVEV (reference sequence). Unmatched junction bases numbered 6, after V lost 8 bases and J lost 8 bases. The CDR3 has 12 residues. The CDR3 DNA sequence: TGTGCCAGCGCTCGACAGGGTGATGAGCAGTTCTTC. Translated, it gives CASARQGDEQFF.

The rearrangement joins TRBV12-3 or TRBV12-4 to TRBJ1-5, with D possibly TRBD1 on 6 matching bases. Trimming took off 4 bases at V and 7 bases at J, with 11 bases between the two ends. The CDR3 runs 13 residues. CDR3: CASSSGEGQPQHF. Here the CDR3 DNA reads TGTGCCAGCAGTTCAGGGGAAGGCCAGCCCCAGCATTTT.

V is TRBV7-6 and J is TRBJ1-4; no firm D call. V was pared by 4 bases and J by 0 bases, with 9 bases between. There are 15 residues in the CDR3. Germline CDR1 is SGHVS and CDR2 is FNYEAQ. The CDR3 spells CASSSHYATNEKLFF. The DNA of the CDR3 is TGTGCCAGCAGCTCGCACTACGCAACTAATGAAAAACTGTTTTTT.

This clone was seen only a few times. The gene calls are TRBV10-1 and TRBJ2-7, with 9 bases matching TRBD1. The CDR3 covers 14 residues. The germline V gene has CDR1 WNHNN and CDR2 SYGVQD (reference sequence). V trimming: 10 bases; J trimming: 1 base; junction bases outside the gene matches: 8. CDR3 DNA: TGCGCCATCTGGCCGGGACAGGGTTCCTACGAGCAGTACTTC. The encoded protein is CAIWPGQGSYEQYF.

As concerns this clone: At the DNA level, this CDR3 is encoded by other sequences in the same sample as well. The gene calls are TRBV20-1 and TRBJ2-7; possible D gene TRBD2, 5 bases. The germline V gene has CDR1 DFQATT and CDR2 SNEGSKA (reference sequence). This CDR3 spans 11 amino acids. V shed 6 bases and J shed 1 base, with 7 bases lying between them. The CDR3: CSAGDSYEQYF. The CDR3 coding sequence is TGCAGTGCCGGGGATTCCTACGAGCAGTACTTC.

V gene TRBV27 combines with J gene TRBJ1-1; D gene ambiguous. Germline CDR1 and CDR2: MNHEY and SMNVEV (reference sequence). Trimming took off 7 bases at V and 3 bases at J, with 9 bases between the two ends. This CDR3 contains 12 residues. This chain's CDR3 is CASKGGYTEAFF. The CDR3 coding sequence is TGTGCCAGCAAGGGAGGATACACTGAAGCTTTCTTT.

The chain employs TRBV10-2 and TRBJ1-6, with D uncertain. Germline V gene sequence: CDR1 WSHSY, CDR2 SAAADI. CDR3 length: 13 amino acids. V lost 3 bases and J lost 10, with 10 bases in between. As DNA, the CDR3 is TGCGCCAGCAGTGACCGCTTGGCCTCACCCCTCCACTTT. Translation gives CASSDRLASPLHF.